This TCR beta chain was recorded in a study of lymphopenia after photon versus proton radiotherapy. Profiled with immunoSEQ multiplex PCR; TCRdb holds only in-frame clones, not every one. Counted here are roughly 26,000 clones, roughly 84% occurring once; the ten biggest clones make up roughly a quarter. Findings and caveats of the study: Larger post-nadir TCR diversity loss correlated inversely with survival in deceased patients. Oligoclonal CD8+ Temra expansion after nadir drove photon patients' diversity drop.

Details on this clone: The antigen is unknown.

This TCR derives from a man aged 35 to 55 with gastric cancer. Sequencing was performed on peripheral blood, taken from a patient treated with photon-based radiotherapy.

The CDR3 DNA is TGTGCCAGCAGCTTGGGCCCTGCGGGAATTGAGGCCCAGTACTTC. As protein: CASSLGPAGIEAQYF. This chain joins TRBV5-4 and TRBJ2-5, with D maybe TRBD2 (6 bases). The V end was cut by 0 bases, the J end by 9 bases, with 18 bases between. There are 15 residues in the CDR3. From germline, CDR1 is SGHNT and CDR2 YYREEE (reference sequence).